This T cell receptor beta chain was sequenced in a study of technical replicates of blood from several donors. CDR3 length: 13 residues. With V trimmed by 6 bases and J by 10 bases, 8 bases remained unmatched. From germline, CDR1 is SNHLY and CDR2 FYNNEI. Assay used: immunoSEQ multiplex PCR; TCRdb lists only in-frame clones, some missing. The sample lists 55,000 to 85,000 clones; about 97% were seen once. The sequencing sample was made of T cells isolated from PBMCs. The sequence was collected from a human donor in good health. The J gene is TRBJ2-1, the V gene TRBV2; 8 nucleotides line up with TRBD2. The CDR3 DNA reads as TGTGCCAGCAGCCGGGAGGGAGTAGGGGAGCAGTTCTTC. Its protein is CASSREGVGEQFF. The complete variable domain, with remaining parts taken from reference TRBV2 and TRBJ2-1, reads EPEVTQTPSHQVTQMGQEVILRCVPISNHLYFYWYRQILGQKVEFLVSFYNNEISEKSEIFDDQFSVERPDGSNFTLKIRSTKLEDSAMYFCASSREGVGEQFFGPGTRLTVL.